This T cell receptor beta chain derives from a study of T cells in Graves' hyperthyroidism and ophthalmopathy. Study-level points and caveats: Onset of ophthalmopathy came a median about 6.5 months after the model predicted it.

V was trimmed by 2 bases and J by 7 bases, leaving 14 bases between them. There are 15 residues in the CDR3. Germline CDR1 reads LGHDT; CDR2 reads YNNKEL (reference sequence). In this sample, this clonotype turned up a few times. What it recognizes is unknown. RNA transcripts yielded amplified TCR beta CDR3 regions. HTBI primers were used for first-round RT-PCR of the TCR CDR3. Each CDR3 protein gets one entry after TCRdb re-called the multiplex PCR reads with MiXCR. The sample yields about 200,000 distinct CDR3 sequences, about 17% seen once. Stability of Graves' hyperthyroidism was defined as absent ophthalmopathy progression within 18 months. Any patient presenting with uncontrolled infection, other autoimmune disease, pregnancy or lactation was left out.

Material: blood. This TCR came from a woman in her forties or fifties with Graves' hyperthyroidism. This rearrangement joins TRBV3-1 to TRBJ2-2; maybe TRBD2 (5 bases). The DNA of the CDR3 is TGTGCCAGCAGCCAACCCCTTAGCGCCAGCGGGGAGCTGTTTTTT. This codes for CASSQPLSASGELFF.